A single sample is the source of the 32 T cell receptor beta chains below, sequenced in a study of CD8+ T cells in alopecia areata. Cell sorting was performed on pooled cutaneous lymph node cells with CD4, CD8alpha, NKG2D, NKG2ACE and other markers. RNA was extracted and reverse transcribed into cDNA as the sequencing template. Measured with immunoSEQ multiplex PCR; TCRdb has only the in-frame clones, and not every one. The table lists about 270,000 clones, with no singletons. The sequenced material came from CD4+ T cells sorted from a lymph node. The receptor set was obtained from a C3H/HeJ mouse with alopecia areata. The MHC haplotype of this mouse line is H2-k.

The table lists this clone with a few counts. Gene names and germline match the mouse. The observed sequence ends 4 residues before the CDR3 terminus, with the missing tail filled in from the germline J gene. The same CDR3 arises from other DNA sequences in this sample as well. J is TRBJ2-3 and V is TRBV1, with 7 nucleotides matching TRBD2. V was clipped by 3 bases and J by 1 base; unmatched bases: 4. Germline V gives CDR1 NSQYPW, CDR2 LRSPGD (reference sequence). This CDR3 spans 15 amino acids. The CDR3 loop is CTCSAPTGGAETLYF. CDR3 DNA, as far as it was read: TGCACCTGCAGTGCGCCCACTGGGGGTGCAGAA.

On this clone itself: Gene names are mouse gene names. Coverage ceases 4 residues before the CDR3 finishes, and the germline J gene fills in the end. This sequence joins TRBV19 and TRBJ2-2, with D possibly matching TRBD1 (6 bases). The CDR3 loop spans 14 amino acids. V lost 6 bases, J lost 3 bases, and 12 bases lay in between. CDR1 FNHDT and CDR2 SITEND come from the germline V gene (reference sequence). The CDR3 sequence is CASITGRDTGQLYF. The sequenced part of the CDR3 DNA is TGTGCCAGCATTACAGGGAGGGACACCGGG.

This clone appeared a few times. A much larger clone sits a single nucleotide away, making a read error possible. Genes here carry mouse names. The read comes to an end 4 residues before the CDR3 does, leaving the germline J gene to fill in the end. The gene calls are TRBV31 and TRBJ2-1; D remains ambiguous. The germline gives CDR1 GKSSPN, CDR2 SITVG. V was cut by 0 bases and J by 0 bases, with 3 bases left in between. The CDR3 covers 13 residues. The CDR3 loop reads CAWSLANYAEQFF. The sequenced part of the CDR3 DNA is TGTGCCTGGAGTCTGGCTAACTATGCT.

This clone was observed a handful of times. Gene names follow the mouse nomenclature. The read falls 4 residues short of the CDR3 end, and the missing part is taken from the germline J gene. The chain combines TRBV13-2 with TRBJ2-7, with a possible D match to TRBD1 (5 bases). The CDR3 contains 12 residues. Germline CDR1 is NNHNN and CDR2 is SYGAGS (reference sequence). CDR3: CASGDRRDEQYF. CDR3 DNA, as far as it was read: TGTGCCAGCGGTGATCGCAGGGAT.

This clone was picked up a small number of times. Genes here carry mouse names. The CDR3 region is CGARDWGQGYNSPLYF. The sequenced part of the CDR3 DNA is TGTGGTGCTAGGGATTGGGGACAGGGCTATAATTCGCCC. This rearrangement joins TRBV20 to TRBJ1-6; 9 bases are shared with TRBD1. The read comes to an end 3 residues before the CDR3 does, leaving the germline J gene to fill in the end. TRBJ1-6 has ORF status, its function being uncertain. J lost 3 bases, V lost 0 bases, and 3 bases had no gene match. Germline-derived CDR1 and CDR2 are GFQATS and STVNSAI. CDR3 length equals 16 residues.

Concerning this clone itself: Mouse germline and gene names are used. The DNA ends 4 residues before the CDR3 does, and the rest of the CDR3 is filled in from the germline J gene. This same CDR3 is encoded by further DNA sequences in the sample. The V gene is TRBV19, the J gene TRBJ2-2; 9 bases line up with TRBD2. Per the germline V gene, CDR1 is FNHDT and CDR2 is SITEND (reference sequence). The junction had 2 bases not matched to a gene; V was cut back by 5 bases and J by 0 bases. This CDR3 is built from 15 residues. This chain's CDR3 is CASRLGGANTGQLYF. The part of the CDR3 DNA that was read is TGTGCCAGCAGACTGGGGGGCGCAAACACCGGG.

A note on this clone: Genes here carry mouse names. The read halts 4 residues ahead of the CDR3 end, with the missing end drawn from the germline J gene. Other nucleotide sequences from this sample produce the same CDR3. The rearrangement uses TRBV1 and TRBJ2-1, with TRBD2 matching over 10 bases. This CDR3 is built from 16 residues. The germline CDR1 and CDR2 sequences are NSQYPW and LRSPGD (reference sequence). The V gene end was trimmed by 1 base and the J gene end by 3 bases; junction bases not matched to a gene: 3. The CDR3 bases that were read are TGCACCTGCAGTGCAGCCGGACTGGGGGTCTATGCT. This codes for CTCSAAGLGVYA. The entire CDR3 protein is CTCSAAGLGVYAEQFF.

The sample holds a few counts of this clone. The genes and germline here are from mouse. The read finishes 4 residues shy of the CDR3 end, and the germline J gene is used to complete it. The sample carries other DNA sequences with the same CDR3. The rearrangement uses TRBV1 and TRBJ1-1, with 7 bases that match TRBD1. Per germline, CDR1 NSQYPW and CDR2 LRSPGD (reference sequence). This CDR3 contains 14 residues. J was trimmed by 1 base and V by 1 base; bases with no gene match: 0. CDR3 in amino acids: CTCSAGQGNTEVFF. The CDR3 DNA, read in part, is TGCACCTGCAGTGCAGGACAGGGGAACACA. The complete variable domain, with remaining parts taken from reference TRBV1 and TRBJ1-1, reads VTLLEQNPRWRLVPRGQAVNLRCILKNSQYPWMSWYQQDLQKQLQWLFTLRSPGDKEVKSLPGADYLATRVTDTELRLQVANMSQGRTLYCTCSAGQGNTEVFFGKGTRLTVV.

A few counts support this clone. The listed genes are named as in mouse. Coverage ceases 4 residues before the CDR3 finishes, and the germline J gene fills in the end. This rearrangement joins TRBV19 to TRBJ2-7; 7 bases match TRBD1. CDR3 length: 12 amino acids. From germline, CDR1 is FNHDT and CDR2 SITEND (reference sequence). The part of the CDR3 DNA that was read is TGTGCCAGCAGCAATGACAGGGAT. This gives the protein CASSNDRD. The complete CDR3 sequence is CASSNDRDEQYF. The variable domain in full, with the rest retrieved from reference TRBV19 and TRBJ2-7, is GGIITQTPKFLIGQEGQKLTLKCQQNFNHDTMYWYRQDSGKGLRLIYYSITENDLQKGDLSEGYDASREKKSSFSLTVTSAQKNEMAVFLCASSNDRDEQYFGPGTRLTVL.

Details on this clone: Gene names are the mouse ones. Read data end 3 residues before the CDR3 end; the end is taken from the germline J gene. The rearrangement uses TRBV19 and TRBJ1-6; possibly TRBD1 for D (6 bases). TRBJ1-6 counts as an open reading frame of uncertain function. This CDR3 contains 15 residues. V lost 3 bases and J 6 bases, leaving 13 bases between the germline ends. CDR1 and CDR2 (germline): FNHDT, SITEND (reference sequence). CDR3 protein: CASSTQGKGNSPLYF. Incomplete CDR3 DNA: TGTGCCAGCAGTACCCAGGGGAAAGGTAATTCGCCC.

This clone has only a few counts. Gene names are mouse gene names. The read terminates 4 residues before the CDR3 end, so the remaining end is supplied by the germline J gene. This sequence joins TRBV31 and TRBJ2-5; D might be TRBD2 (6 bases). The CDR3 has 13 residues. CDR1 is GKSSPN, CDR2 SITVG, per germline. Trimming removed 2 bases at V and 2 bases at J, with 8 bases between. The CDR3 here is CAWSGTTQDTQYF. The CDR3 bases that were read are TGTGCCTGGAGTGGGACTACCCAAGAC.

About this clone: The gene symbols are mouse symbols. The CDR3 goes on 4 residues after the read ends, and that part is filled in from the germline J gene. The rearrangement joins TRBV19 to TRBJ1-2; 10 bases align to TRBD1. V lost 0 bases and J lost 2; bases outside the gene matches: 4. The germline V gene encodes CDR1 FNHDT and CDR2 SITEND (reference sequence). The CDR3 consists of 16 residues. The CDR3 sequence: CASSIAPGQGNSDYTF. The covered CDR3 bases are TGTGCCAGCAGTATAGCTCCGGGACAGGGGAACTCC.

This clone has more than one count but fewer than ten. Gene labels here are mouse ones. Sequencing ends 4 residues short of the CDR3 end; the germline J gene provides the rest. The genes are TRBV19 and TRBJ2-1; TRBD1 matches at 10 bases. The CDR3 extends over 15 amino acids. Germline loops: CDR1 FNHDT, CDR2 SITEND (reference sequence). CDR3 DNA, as far as it was read: TGTGCCAGCAGTCGGGACAGGGGACGGTGGGCT. Translating it yields CASSRDRGRWA. The entire CDR3 reads CASSRDRGRWAEQFF.

Concerning this clone: Gene names follow the mouse nomenclature. The CDR3 protein is CASIGQTNSPLYF. The CDR3 bases that were read are TGTGCCAGCATCGGACAGACCAATTCGCCC. This chain joins TRBV19 and TRBJ1-6; D is possibly TRBD1 (6 bases). The sequenced fragment ends 3 residues before the CDR3 boundary, so the rest is inferred from the germline J gene. TRBJ1-6 is an ORF; its function is uncertain. Trimming stripped 6 bases from V and 7 bases from J, with 11 bases between. The length of the CDR3 is 13 residues. The germline V gene encodes CDR1 FNHDT and CDR2 SITEND (reference sequence).

This clone was detected only a few times. The gene symbols are mouse symbols. The read ends 4 residues early relative to the CDR3; the germline J gene fills the gap. In the same sample, other DNA sequences code for this CDR3. The chain carries TRBV13-1 and TRBJ2-1; 8 positions agree with TRBD1. CDR3 length: 14 amino acids. Germline CDR1 and CDR2: NSHNY and SYGAGN. CDR3 amino acids: CASSDPGQGTEQFF. The sequenced part of the CDR3 DNA is TGTGCCAGCAGTGATCCCGGACAGGGCACT.

This clone was counted a few times. Gene names are mouse gene names. The read halts 3 residues ahead of the CDR3 end, with the missing end drawn from the germline J gene. V is TRBV19 and J is TRBJ1-6; a weak D match, TRBD1 (5 bases). TRBJ1-6 is an open reading frame whose function is uncertain. The germline V gene has CDR1 FNHDT and CDR2 SITEND (reference sequence). CDR3 length equals 14 residues. Between the trimmed V and J ends, which lost 2 bases and 9 bases, there was a span of 12 bases. CDR3 DNA (partial): TGTGCCAGCAGTATGGAGGGGAGAGGTTCGCCC. Protein product: CASSMEGRGSP. The whole CDR3 sequence reads CASSMEGRGSPLYF.

This clone was seen more than once but under ten times. Gene labels here are mouse ones. The read terminates 4 residues ahead of where the CDR3 ends, so the germline J gene completes it. Other nucleotide sequences from this sample produce the same CDR3. J is TRBJ2-7 and V is TRBV1, with no clear D. Germline V gene sequence: CDR1 NSQYPW, CDR2 LRSPGD (reference sequence). V was shortened by 0 bases and J by 0 bases, with 6 bases between the two germline ends. This CDR3 comprises 14 residues. The part of the CDR3 DNA that was read is TGCACCTGCAGTGCAGACTCGAGCTCCTAT. Encoded protein: CTCSADSSSY. The whole CDR3 is CTCSADSSSYEQYF.

The sample holds a few counts of this clone. Gene names are the mouse ones. The read falls 3 residues short of the CDR3 end, and the missing part is taken from the germline J gene. The chain joins TRBV13-3 to TRBJ1-6; the match to TRBD1 covers 7 bases. TRBJ1-6 is flagged as an ORF with uncertain function. This CDR3 has 14 residues. From germline, CDR1 is NNHDY and CDR2 SYVADS. Germline trimming cut 1 base from V and 7 bases from J; bases unmatched to any gene: 2. CDR3 region: CASSDKGANSPLYF. The CDR3 DNA, read in part, is TGTGCCAGCAGTGATAAGGGGGCAAATTCGCCC.

This clone showed up just a few times. The gene names here belong to mouse. The read stops 4 residues short of the end of the CDR3; the missing end is completed from the germline J gene. This rearrangement joins TRBV5 to TRBJ2-1; TRBD2 aligns across 7 bases. V was pared by 3 bases and J by 3 bases, with 5 bases of the junction left unmatched. CDR1 is LGHNA and CDR2 is YNLKQL in the germline V gene (reference sequence). This CDR3 has 15 amino acids. The CDR3 sequence: CASSHPGGPYAEQFF. The CDR3 bases that were read are TGTGCCAGCAGCCATCCTGGGGGACCCTATGCT.

Notes on this clone: Mouse gene names and germline throughout. The missing CDR3 end, 4 residues past where the read stops, is filled in from the germline J gene. V and J are TRBV17 and TRBJ2-7, with TRBD2 as a possible D gene (6 bases). The germline V gene has CDR1 MNHDT and CDR2 YYDKIL. The CDR3 is 14 amino acids. The CDR3 here is CASSRNGGWNEQYF. The sequenced part of the CDR3 DNA is TGTGCTAGCAGTAGGAATGGGGGTTGGAAT.

Details on this clone: The genes and germline here are from mouse. Coverage ceases 4 residues before the CDR3 finishes, and the germline J gene fills in the end. The same CDR3 is also encoded by other DNA sequences in this sample. The V gene is TRBV13-2, the J gene TRBJ2-5, with TRBD1 identical over 9 bases. The CDR3 is made up of 15 amino acids. Looked up from germline, CDR1 is NNHNN and CDR2 is SYGAGS (reference sequence). CDR3 in amino acids: CASGDAGQGRDTQYF. CDR3 bases read: TGTGCCAGCGGTGATGCGGGACAGGGAAGAGAC.

This clone was seen a handful of times. Mouse gene names apply. The read finishes 4 residues shy of the CDR3 end, and the germline J gene is used to complete it. The chain links TRBV3 to TRBJ2-7, with a weak D call TRBD1 (6 bases). The CDR3 totals 15 residues. The ends were cut back, 0 bases at V and 3 bases at J, with 12 bases in the middle. Germline V gene data show CDR1 as SNHLY and CDR2 as FYNGKV (reference sequence). The CDR3 spells CASSLALRDNYEQYF. The part of the CDR3 DNA that was read is TGTGCCAGCAGCTTAGCGCTAAGGGACAACTAT.

This clone was counted between two and nine times. Genes here carry mouse names. The read stops 4 residues short of the end of the CDR3; the missing end is completed from the germline J gene. J is TRBJ2-2 and V is TRBV13-1; tentative D call: TRBD2 (5 bases). The CDR3 has 15 residues. The germline gives CDR1 NSHNY, CDR2 SYGAGN. The V end lost 2 bases, the J end lost 0 bases, and 8 bases lay between the germline ends. The CDR3 loop is CASSDWAPNTGQLYF. The sequenced CDR3 bases are TGTGCCAGCAGTGACTGGGCACCAAACACCGGG.

About this clone itself: Germline and genes: mouse. The read ends 4 residues shy of where the CDR3 ends; the end is completed using the germline J gene. The same CDR3 also results from other DNA sequences found in this sample. The genes are TRBV31 and TRBJ2-3, with 11 bases identical to TRBD2. Germline CDR1 and CDR2: GKSSPN and SITVG. This CDR3 comprises 16 residues. J lost 0 bases, V lost 1 base, and 3 bases had no gene match. The part of the CDR3 DNA that was read is TGTGCCTGGAGTCGGGACTGGGGGTCTAGTGCAGAA. Amino acid sequence: CAWSRDWGSSAE. The whole CDR3 protein is CAWSRDWGSSAETLYF.

Comments on this clone: The genes and germline here are from mouse. With the read ending 4 residues before the CDR3 end, the germline J gene is used to fill in that end. The sample contains more than one DNA sequence encoding this CDR3. The rearrangement links TRBV13-2 to TRBJ2-5; 9 bases map to TRBD1. The CDR3 is 14 amino acids. Germline CDR1 is NNHNN and CDR2 is SYGAGS (reference sequence). CDR3: CASGVTGGADTQYF. The sequenced part of the CDR3 DNA is TGTGCCAGCGGTGTCACAGGGGGCGCGGAC.

This clone was counted between two and nine times. Gene names are mouse gene names. The DNA ends 4 residues before the CDR3 does, and the rest of the CDR3 is filled in from the germline J gene. The chain has TRBV13-1 and TRBJ1-1, with TRBD1 identical over 8 bases. Trimming took 3 bases from V and 1 from J; bases not matched to a gene: 5. The CDR3 runs to 15 residues. Per germline, CDR1 NSHNY and CDR2 SYGAGN. The CDR3 here is CASSVRTGRNTEVFF. The part of the CDR3 DNA that was read is TGTGCCAGCAGTGTCCGGACAGGGCGAAACACA.

There are a few counts of this clone. Gene names denote mouse genes. The read ends 4 residues shy of where the CDR3 ends; the end is completed using the germline J gene. Other DNA sequences in this sample translate to the same CDR3. V usage is TRBV31 and J usage is TRBJ2-4, with D possibly TRBD2 on 6 matching bases. The CDR3 extends over 14 amino acids. Germline V gene sequence: CDR1 GKSSPN, CDR2 SITVG. The V and J ends lost 0 bases and 1 base respectively, with 8 bases between them. CDR3 region: CAWSLRTGQNTLYF. CDR3 DNA (partial): TGTGCCTGGAGTCTTCGGACTGGTCAAAAC. Supplemented by reference TRBV31 and TRBJ2-4, the full variable domain reads AQTIHQWPVAEIKAVGSPLSLGCTIKGKSSPNLYWYWQATGGTLQQLFYSITVGQVESVVQLNLSASRPKDDQFILSTEKLLLSHSGFYLCAWSLRTGQNTLYFGAGTRLSVL.

Comment on this clone: Mouse names are used for the genes. Read sequence stops 4 residues before the CDR3 end, and the germline J gene provides the missing end. This chain joins TRBV5 and TRBJ2-7; 8 bases are a match to TRBD2. J lost 0 bases, V lost 4 bases, and 5 bases had no gene match. The CDR3 runs 15 residues. Germline V gene lookup returns CDR1 LGHNA and CDR2 YNLKQL (reference sequence). The covered CDR3 bases are TGTGCCAGCAGCCCCCCCTGGGGGGACTCCTAT. This sequence encodes CASSPPWGDSY. In full, the CDR3 reads CASSPPWGDSYEQYF.

This clone appeared a few times. Gene and germline names: mouse. The CDR3 is cut off 4 residues early in the read; its end comes from the germline J gene. This sequence joins TRBV14 and TRBJ2-1; maybe TRBD1 (5 bases). Trimming shortened V by 5 bases and J by 0 bases, and 9 bases separated the two germline ends. The germline V gene has CDR1 SGHDT and CDR2 FRDEAV. The CDR3 loop spans 14 amino acids. Here the CDR3 reads CASRLGHNYAEQFF. Incomplete CDR3 DNA: TGTGCCAGCAGGCTCGGACATAACTATGCT.

This clone turned up a few times. The gene names here belong to mouse. The sequence runs out 4 residues before the end of the CDR3; the remainder is reconstructed from the germline J gene. The chain carries TRBV5 and TRBJ1-1, with D maybe TRBD1 (5 bases). This CDR3 contains 16 residues. Germline V gene lookup returns CDR1 LGHNA and CDR2 YNLKQL (reference sequence). V was pared by 1 base and J by 0 bases, with 12 bases between. This CDR3 reads CASSQGGGGSNTEVFF. Partial CDR3 DNA: TGTGCCAGCAGCCAAGGAGGCGGGGGGTCAAACACA.

This clone occurred a few times. Gene names and germline match the mouse. The read halts 4 residues ahead of the CDR3 end, with the missing end drawn from the germline J gene. Other nucleotide sequences in the sample specify the same CDR3. The V and J genes are TRBV5 and TRBJ2-1, with TRBD2 identical over 10 bases. CDR3 length equals 15 residues. The junction had 2 bases not matched to a gene; V was cut back by 1 base and J by 5 bases. The germline gives CDR1 LGHNA, CDR2 YNLKQL (reference sequence). The sequenced part of the CDR3 DNA is TGTGCCAGCAGCCAAGTAGGACTGGGGGATGCT. Translation: CASSQVGLGDA. The full CDR3 reads CASSQVGLGDAEQFF.

Concerning this clone: The listed genes are named as in mouse. Read coverage stops 4 residues before the CDR3 terminus; the germline J gene supplies the remainder. V gene TRBV19 combines with J gene TRBJ2-3; TRBD2 aligns across 7 bases. Germline assignment: CDR1 FNHDT and CDR2 SITEND (reference sequence). V lost 5 bases and J lost 0; bases outside the gene matches: 6. This CDR3 contains 15 residues. The CDR3 region is CASRHTGVSAETLYF. Incomplete CDR3 DNA: TGTGCCAGCAGACATACTGGGGTTAGTGCAGAA. The variable domain in full, completed from reference TRBV19 and TRBJ2-3, reads GGIITQTPKFLIGQEGQKLTLKCQQNFNHDTMYWYRQDSGKGLRLIYYSITENDLQKGDLSEGYDASREKKSSFSLTVTSAQKNEMAVFLCASRHTGVSAETLYFGSGTRLTVL.